One sample yielded the 16 T cell receptor beta chains listed below, sequenced in a study of radiotherapy plus CTLA-4 blockade in lung cancer. Repertoires were generated with immunoSEQ multiplex PCR, while TCRdb's copy carries only in-frame clones and drops some. Found here are about 45,000 clones, around 63% of them singletons; the top ten hold under 20%. The source was peripheral blood, collected from a patient treated with radiotherapy plus ipilimumab. Receptors were obtained from a human donor with non-small cell lung cancer who had a partial response to radiotherapy plus ipilimumab.

In regard to this clone: At one boundary the junction diverges from the germline segment, which might be a read error. The V gene is TRBV18, the J gene TRBJ2-7, with 8 positions matching TRBD1. Germline V gene data show CDR1 as KGHSH and CDR2 as LQKENI. There are 10 residues in the CDR3. DNA of the CDR3: TGTGCCAGCTCTCGACAGGGGAAGGACTTC. Residues: CASSRQGKDF. Complete variable domain (other parts from reference TRBV18 and TRBJ2-7): NAGVMQNPRHLVRRRGQEARLRCSPMKGHSHVYWYRQLPEEGLKFMVYLQKENIIDESGMPKERFSAEFPKEGPSILRIQQVVRGDSAAYFCASSRQGKDFGPGTRLTVT.

This chain connects TRBV10-2 to TRBJ2-1; D might be TRBD1 (6 bases). The V end was cut by 6 bases, the J end by 8 bases, with 20 bases between. CDR3 length equals 15 residues. Germline CDR1 reads WSHSY; CDR2 reads SAAADI. Written as DNA, the CDR3 is TGCGCCAGCAGGGGGGCTTCTGACTTTCGGTATGAGCAGTTCTTC. It specifies CASRGASDFRYEQFF.

About this clone itself: A read error may produce the germline difference seen at one junction end. The sample holds other DNA sequences that translate to the same CDR3. V gene TRBV5-1 combines with J gene TRBJ1-1; D unclear. Germline CDR1 reads SGHRS; CDR2 reads YFSETQ. This CDR3 spans 14 amino acids. Here the CDR3 reads CASSLERSNTEAFF. As DNA, the CDR3 is TGCGCCAGCAGCTTGGAGCGAAGTAACACTGAGGCTTTCTTT.

The rearrangement uses TRBV7-8 and TRBJ1-5; D is uncertain. The V gene lost 5 bases and the J gene lost 5 bases, with 19 bases spanning the gap. Germline loops: CDR1 SGHVS, CDR2 FQNEAQ. The CDR3 is 16 residues long. The CDR3, as DNA: TGTGCCAGCAGCCATGGGCCTACCGCGGGGTATCAGCCCCAGCATTTT. Protein product: CASSHGPTAGYQPQHF.

This sequence joins TRBV14 and TRBJ1-1, with D maybe TRBD1 (6 bases). The germline gives CDR1 SGHDN, CDR2 FVKESK. There are 17 residues in the CDR3. Trimming cost V 0 bases and J 3 bases, with 17 bases left between them. The DNA for the CDR3 is TGTGCCAGCAGCCAAGATGTCGGCAGGGGAAGAGACACTGAAGCTTTCTTT. This translates into CASSQDVGRGRDTEAFF.

This chain joins TRBV5-1 and TRBJ2-1, with TRBD2 matching over 9 bases. The V gene's germline CDR1 is SGHRS and CDR2 YFSETQ. There are 14 residues in the CDR3. The J segment lost 6 bases and the V segment lost 1 base, leaving 2 bases of the junction unmatched. In nucleotides, the CDR3 is TGCGCCAGCAGCTTGCCGACTAGCGGCAATGAGCAGTTCTTC. It yields the protein CASSLPTSGNEQFF. Drawing the rest from reference TRBV5-1 and TRBJ2-1, the complete variable domain is KAGVTQTPRYLIKTRGQQVTLSCSPISGHRSVSWYQQTPGQGLQFLFEYFSETQRNKGNFPGRFSGRQFSNSRSEMNVSTLELGDSALYLCASSLPTSGNEQFFGPGTRLTVL.

This clone occurred a few times. V usage is TRBV6-6 and J usage is TRBJ2-7; D is ambiguous. Trimming removed 6 bases from V and 0 bases from J, with 6 bases in between. Germline CDR1 reads MNHNY; CDR2 reads SVGAGI (reference sequence). This CDR3 is 12 amino acids long. The CDR3 nucleotides are TGTGCCAGCAGGATGAGCTCCTACGAGCAGTACTTC. Its protein product is CASRMSSYEQYF.

The V call is TRBV12-5, the J call TRBJ1-3; a possible D gene is TRBD1 (5 bases). This CDR3 is 16 amino acids long. The germline gives CDR1 LGHNT, CDR2 FRNRAP. Trimming took off 0 bases at V and 3 bases at J, with 12 bases between the two ends. The CDR3 DNA follows: TGTGCTAGTGGTTTGGTCGTGGGGGGAGGTGGAAACACCATATATTTT. Protein sequence: CASGLVVGGGGNTIYF. The full variable domain, completed using reference TRBV12-5 and TRBJ1-3, is DARVTQTPRHKVTEMGQEVTMRCQPILGHNTVFWYRQTMMQGLELLAYFRNRAPLDDSGMPKDRFSAEMPDATLATLKIQPSEPRDSAVYFCASGLVVGGGGNTIYFGEGSWLTVV.

The V and J genes are TRBV12-5 and TRBJ1-1, with D uncertain. Trimming removed 2 bases at V and 1 base at J, with 5 bases between. CDR3 length: 13 residues. CDR1 is LGHNT, CDR2 FRNRAP, per germline. The CDR3 loop reads CASGLTGNTEAFF. Written as DNA, the CDR3 is TGTGCTAGTGGTTTGACCGGGAACACTGAAGCTTTCTTT.

The genes are TRBV5-8 and TRBJ2-7; a weak D match, TRBD1 (6 bases). This CDR3 spans 16 amino acids. Germline CDR1 reads SGHTS; CDR2 reads YDEGEE. Trimming took 4 bases from V and 4 from J, leaving 21 bases between them. CDR3 in DNA: TGTGCCAGCAGCGGCCCCGGAACAGGGTCACCTTACGAGCAGTACTTC. Translated: CASSGPGTGSPYEQYF.

CDR3 region: CASSLGLAANSYNEQFF. Written as DNA, the CDR3 is TGCGCCAGCAGCTTGGGACTAGCGGCGAACTCCTACAATGAGCAGTTCTTC. The chain couples TRBV5-1 to TRBJ2-1; the match to TRBD2 covers 9 bases. This CDR3 region has 17 residues. V shed 0 bases and J 0 bases; nucleotides not matched to a gene: 4. Germline assignment: CDR1 SGHRS and CDR2 YFSETQ.

This clone is categorized as medium-sized. The chain couples TRBV10-2 to TRBJ1-5, with 10 bases that match TRBD1. The CDR3 totals 16 residues. Trimming removed 2 bases from V and 4 bases from J; junction bases left unmatched: 5. Germline loops: CDR1 WSHSY, CDR2 SAAADI. The CDR3 nucleotides are TGCGCCAGCAGTGAGAGGGACAGGGGAGATAATCAGCCCCAGCATTTT. It yields the protein CASSERDRGDNQPQHF.

In nucleotides, the CDR3 is TGTGCCAGCAGCTTAGCGGGGACAGGGCATGGCATCTTCTTT. It specifies CASSLAGTGHGIFF. The V call is TRBV7-9, the J call TRBJ1-1; 9 bases match TRBD1. Germline V gives CDR1 SEHNR, CDR2 FQNEAQ (reference sequence). The CDR3 spans 14 residues. V trimming: 0 bases; J trimming: 14 bases; junction bases outside the gene matches: 10. Full variable domain (outside the CDR3, taken from reference TRBV7-9 and TRBJ1-1): DTGVSQNPRHKITKRGQNVTFRCDPISEHNRLYWYRQTLGQGPEFLTYFQNEAQLEKSRLLSDRFSAERPKGSFSTLEIQRTEQGDSAMYLCASSLAGTGHGIFFGQGTRLTVV.

V and J are TRBV7-9 and TRBJ2-3; the match to TRBD1 covers 7 bases. Germline loops: CDR1 SEHNR, CDR2 FQNEAQ (reference sequence). J was trimmed by 6 bases and V by 7 bases; bases with no gene match: 13. This CDR3 spans 15 amino acids. CDR3 nucleotides: TGTGCCAGCATCCCGGGGCTTGACAGGGCCGATACGCAGTATTTT. It yields the protein CASIPGLDRADTQYF.

In its sample, this clone was seen once. This sequence joins TRBV7-2 and TRBJ2-5; D might be TRBD1 (6 bases). Germline V gene sequence: CDR1 SGHTA, CDR2 FQGNSA. V dropped 5 bases and J dropped 8 bases, with 12 bases sitting between them. There are 12 residues in the CDR3. The CDR3 protein is CASSQHRDTQYF. In DNA form, the CDR3 reads TGTGCCAGCAGCCAACACAGGGATACCCAGTACTTC.

The chain couples TRBV21-1 to TRBJ2-7; TRBD1 is the table's D call, not checked against the DNA. TRBV21-1 counts as a pseudogene. The CDR3 has 14 amino acids. CDR3 in amino acids: CASSTEGGEYEQYF. The CDR3 region has the DNA TGTGCCAGCAGCACAGAAGGGGGCGAGTACGAGCAGTACTTC.